Listed below are T cell receptor beta chains from one sample, sequenced in a study of blood T cell repertoires in COVID-19. The data were produced by immunoSEQ multiplex PCR, yet TCRdb's version contains in-frame clones alone and is incomplete. The data contain about 150,000 clones, approximately 86% of them singletons. Sequenced input: peripheral blood. The receptors shown here come from a woman aged 55-69 years with active or convalescent COVID-19. The CDR3 runs from the conserved cysteine through the conserved F or W. D genes are given only for firm matches. Only some rows state a clone size, as once, few, many or a class for expanded clones.

D gene,clone size,J gene,V gene,CDR3 protein,CDR3 DNA
TRBD2,.,TRBJ2-2,TRBV29-1,CSPGLAGGTNTGELFF,TGCAGCCCAGGACTAGCGGGGGGGACGAACACCGGGGAGCTGTTTTTT
TRBD1,few,TRBJ1-3,TRBV6-5,CASRPQGERNTIYF,TGTGCCAGCAGACCACAGGGGGAGAGAAACACCATATATTTT
.,.,TRBJ2-1,TRBV2,CASSEALSSQPVF,TGTGCCAGCAGTGAAGCGCTTTCTAGCCAACCTGTCTTC
TRBD1,.,TRBJ1-1,TRBV29-1,CSVGTGGDTEAFF,TGCAGCGTCGGGACAGGAGGAGACACTGAAGCTTTCTTT
.,once,TRBJ2-7,TRBV5-6,CASSRPLGPDEQYF,TGTGCCAGCAGCCGCCCACTGGGGCCCGACGAGCAGTACTTC
TRBD2,.,TRBJ2-3,TRBV13,CASTSPGGDENIDTQYF,TGTGCCAGCACCTCCCCTGGGGGGGACGAAAATATAGATACGCAGTATTTT
.,few,TRBJ2-2,TRBV24-1,CATSDSRAGTRELFF,TGTGCCACCAGTGATTCCCGGGCGGGGACCAGGGAGCTGTTTTTT
.,.,TRBJ1-1,TRBV5-6,CASSLAGPNLNTEAFF,TGTGCCAGCAGCTTGGCCGGTCCGAACCTGAACACTGAAGCTTTCTTT
TRBD1,.,TRBJ2-7,TRBV11-2,CASSLRMGQGLSYEQYF,TGTGCCAGCAGCCTTAGGATGGGACAGGGGCTTTCCTACGAGCAGTACTTC
TRBD2,.,TRBJ2-4,TRBV11-2,CASSSSGTSGGLAKNIQYF,TGTGCCAGCAGCTCATCCGGGACTAGCGGGGGGCTAGCCAAAAACATTCAGTACTTC
.,.,TRBJ1-5,TRBV18,CASSKGRAGNSNQPQHF,TGTGCCAGCTCAAAGGGGAGAGCGGGAAATAGCAATCAGCCCCAGCATTTT
TRBD1,once,TRBJ1-2,TRBV6-2/TRBV6-3,CASSYEGADYGYTF,TGTGCCAGCAGTTACGAGGGGGCTGACTATGGCTACACCTTC
.,.,TRBJ1-1,TRBV12-5,CASETETIEAFF,TGTGCTAGTGAGACGGAGACCATTGAAGCTTTCTTT
TRBD1,.,TRBJ1-3,TRBV9,CASSPRGQGPSGNTIYF,TGTGCCAGCAGCCCCAGGGGACAGGGACCCTCTGGAAACACCATATATTTT
.,.,TRBJ1-1,TRBV9,CASLERDVGEAFF,TGTGCCAGCCTCGAACGGGATGTGGGTGAAGCTTTCTTT
.,.,TRBJ2-2,TRBV14,CASSQSRVQNTGELFF,TGTGCCAGCAGCCAGAGCAGGGTCCAGAACACCGGGGAGCTGTTTTTT
.,.,TRBJ1-2,TRBV10-3,CAISESRGANGYTF,TGTGCCATCAGTGAGTCGCGGGGGGCGAATGGCTACACCTTC
TRBD2,.,TRBJ2-1,TRBV29-1,CSVKEAGNEQFF,TGCAGCGTTAAGGAAGCGGGGAATGAGCAGTTCTTC
TRBD1,once,TRBJ2-2,TRBV7-2,CASSWGQGDTGELFF,TGTGCCAGCAGCTGGGGACAGGGTGACACCGGGGAGCTGTTTTTT
.,.,TRBJ1-2,TRBV18,CASSPTKDSTQGGYTF,TGTGCCAGCTCACCCACCAAGGACAGCACTCAAGGTGGCTACACCTTC
.,.,TRBJ1-5,TRBV30,CAWSYSNQPQHF,TGTGCCTGGAGTTATAGCAATCAGCCCCAGCATTTT
TRBD2,.,TRBJ2-1,TRBV5-6,CASSLEAGGRFNEQFF,TGTGCCAGCAGCCTGGAGGCGGGGGGGCGGTTCAATGAGCAGTTCTTC
TRBD1,.,TRBJ2-7,TRBV10-3,CAISELTGGPGYEQYF,TGTGCCATCAGTGAGCTGACAGGGGGCCCTGGCTACGAGCAGTACTTC
.,.,TRBJ2-3,TRBV2,CASRAQGTSTDTQYF,TGTGCCAGCAGGGCACAGGGTACAAGCACAGATACGCAGTATTTT
TRBD2,.,TRBJ2-1,TRBV6-6,CASSRPAGGLNEQFF,TGTGCCAGCAGCCGACCAGCGGGGGGATTAAATGAGCAGTTCTTC
.,.,TRBJ1-1,TRBV5-8,CASSAGWGAEAFF,TGTGCCAGCAGCGCGGGTTGGGGGGCTGAAGCTTTCTTT
.,.,TRBJ2-7,TRBV12-3/TRBV12-4,CASLGAGDEQYF,TGTGCCAGCCTTGGGGCAGGGGACGAGCAGTACTTC
TRBD2,.,TRBJ2-1,TRBV5-4,CASSLVRSGGNEQFF,TGTGCCAGCAGCTTGGTACGGAGCGGGGGTAATGAGCAGTTCTTC
.,.,TRBJ2-5,TRBV15,CATSADLAIETQYF,TGTGCCACCAGCGCTGACCTAGCGATAGAGACCCAGTACTTC
TRBD1,few,TRBJ2-2,TRBV7-9,CASRLTGGNQGAGELFF,TGTGCCAGCAGGTTGACAGGGGGCAACCAAGGGGCCGGGGAGCTGTTTTTT
.,.,TRBJ2-5,TRBV6-5,CATSLEGQETQYF,TGTGCCACCTCTTTAGAGGGCCAAGAGACCCAGTACTTC
.,few,TRBJ2-3,TRBV18,CASSPMPTAGFVQDTQYF,TGTGCCAGCTCACCCATGCCCACGGCGGGGTTTGTACAAGATACGCAGTATTTT
TRBD1,.,TRBJ1-2,TRBV10-3,CATGPPGQGARGLYGYTF,TGTGCCACCGGACCCCCGGGACAGGGGGCGCGCGGGCTGTATGGCTACACCTTC
.,.,TRBJ2-7,TRBV19,CASSINAAGANEQYF,TGTGCCAGTAGTATCAACGCCGCAGGGGCCAACGAGCAGTACTTC
TRBD1,.,TRBJ1-4,TRBV10-3,CAISIDRETNEKLFF,TGTGCCATCAGTATTGACAGGGAAACTAATGAAAAACTGTTTTTT
.,.,TRBJ2-7,TRBV3-1/TRBV3-2,CASFGRRSSNIYYEQYF,TGTGCCAGCTTCGGCAGGAGGAGTTCCAATATTTACTACGAGCAGTACTTC
.,.,TRBJ2-7,TRBV6-5,CASSYADSSYEQYF,TGTGCCAGCAGTTACGCGGACAGCTCCTACGAGCAGTACTTC
TRBD1,.,TRBJ1-4,TRBV19,CASGTDKNEKLFF,TGTGCCAGTGGGACAGACAAGAATGAAAAACTGTTTTTT
.,.,TRBJ1-2,TRBV7-2,CASSLVSTGRDGYTF,TGTGCCAGCAGCTTAGTTTCTACAGGGCGAGATGGCTACACCTTC
TRBD2,.,TRBJ2-3,TRBV18,CASSPIQTSGGGGPTDTQYF,TGTGCCAGCTCCCCGATACAGACTAGCGGGGGAGGGGGACCTACAGATACGCAGTATTTT